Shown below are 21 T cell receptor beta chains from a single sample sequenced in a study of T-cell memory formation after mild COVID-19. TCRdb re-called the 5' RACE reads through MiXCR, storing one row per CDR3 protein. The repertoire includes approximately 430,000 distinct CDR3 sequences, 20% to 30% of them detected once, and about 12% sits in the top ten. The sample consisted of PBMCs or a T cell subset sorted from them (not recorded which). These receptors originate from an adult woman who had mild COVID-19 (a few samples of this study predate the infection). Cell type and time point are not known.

CDR3 in amino acids: CASSPATGKAFF. CDR3 bases: TGTGCCAGCAGCCCCGCAACAGGGAAGGCTTTCTTT. V usage is TRBV7-8 and J usage is TRBJ1-1; possible D gene TRBD1, 6 bases. CDR1 and CDR2 (germline): SGHVS, FQNEAQ. The CDR3 has 12 residues. With 5 bases removed from V and 11 bases from J, the gap between germline ends came to 15 bases.

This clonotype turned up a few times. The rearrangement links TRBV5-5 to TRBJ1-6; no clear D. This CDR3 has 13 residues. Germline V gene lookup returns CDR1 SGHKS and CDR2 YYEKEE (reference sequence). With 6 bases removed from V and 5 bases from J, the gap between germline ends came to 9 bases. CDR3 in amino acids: CASKPTDNSPLHF. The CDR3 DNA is TGTGCCAGCAAACCTACGGATAATTCACCCCTCCACTTT.

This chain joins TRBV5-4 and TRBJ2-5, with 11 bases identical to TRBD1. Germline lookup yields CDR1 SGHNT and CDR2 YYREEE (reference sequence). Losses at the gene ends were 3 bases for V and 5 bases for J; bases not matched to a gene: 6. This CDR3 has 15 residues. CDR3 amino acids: CASSSGQGARETQYF. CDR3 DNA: TGTGCCAGCAGCTCTGGACAGGGGGCGCGGGAGACCCAGTACTTC.

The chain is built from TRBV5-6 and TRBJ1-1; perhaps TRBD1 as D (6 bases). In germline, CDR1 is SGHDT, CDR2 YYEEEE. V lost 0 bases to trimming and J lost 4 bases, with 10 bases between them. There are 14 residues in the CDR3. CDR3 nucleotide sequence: TGTGCCAGCAGCTTGGCGTCAGGGGCCACTGAAGCTTTCTTT. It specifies CASSLASGATEAFF.

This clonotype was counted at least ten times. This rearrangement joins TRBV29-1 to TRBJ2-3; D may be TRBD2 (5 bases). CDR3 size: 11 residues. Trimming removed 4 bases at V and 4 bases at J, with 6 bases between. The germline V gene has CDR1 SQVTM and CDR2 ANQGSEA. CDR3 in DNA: TGCAGCGTTGGACTACCAGATACGCAGTATTTT. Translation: CSVGLPDTQYF.

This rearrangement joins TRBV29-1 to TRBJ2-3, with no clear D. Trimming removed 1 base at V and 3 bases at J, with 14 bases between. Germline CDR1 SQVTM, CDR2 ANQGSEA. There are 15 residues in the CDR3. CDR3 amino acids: CSVEALYSATDTQYF. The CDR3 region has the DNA TGCAGCGTTGAAGCCCTATATAGTGCAACAGATACGCAGTATTTT.

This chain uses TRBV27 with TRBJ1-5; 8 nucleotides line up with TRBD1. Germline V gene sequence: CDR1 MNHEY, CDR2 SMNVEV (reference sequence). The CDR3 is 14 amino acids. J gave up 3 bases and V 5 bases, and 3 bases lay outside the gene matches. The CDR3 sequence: CASSPQGDNQPQHF. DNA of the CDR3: TGTGCCAGCAGTCCACAGGGGGACAATCAGCCCCAGCATTTT.

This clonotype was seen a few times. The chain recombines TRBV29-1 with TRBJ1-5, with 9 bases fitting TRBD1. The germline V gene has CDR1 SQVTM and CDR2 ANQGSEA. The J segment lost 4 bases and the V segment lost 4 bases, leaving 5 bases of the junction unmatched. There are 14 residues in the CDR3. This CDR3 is CSVGTGGANQPQHF. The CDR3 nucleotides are TGCAGCGTTGGAACAGGGGGCGCGAATCAGCCCCAGCATTTT.

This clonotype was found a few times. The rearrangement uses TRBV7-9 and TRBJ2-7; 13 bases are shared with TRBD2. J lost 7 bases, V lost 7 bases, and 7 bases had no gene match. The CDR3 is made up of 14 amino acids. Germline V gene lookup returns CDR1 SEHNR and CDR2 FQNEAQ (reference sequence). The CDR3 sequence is CASTGLAGVGEQYF. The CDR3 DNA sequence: TGTGCCAGCACCGGACTAGCGGGAGTCGGAGAGCAGTACTTC.

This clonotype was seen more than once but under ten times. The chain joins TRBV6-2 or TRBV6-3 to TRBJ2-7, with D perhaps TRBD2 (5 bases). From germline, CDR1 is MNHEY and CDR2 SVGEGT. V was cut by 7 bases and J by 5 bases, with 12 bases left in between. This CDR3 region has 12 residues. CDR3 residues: CASTVEGNEQYF. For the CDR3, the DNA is TGTGCCAGCACGGTAGAGGGCAACGAGCAGTACTTC.

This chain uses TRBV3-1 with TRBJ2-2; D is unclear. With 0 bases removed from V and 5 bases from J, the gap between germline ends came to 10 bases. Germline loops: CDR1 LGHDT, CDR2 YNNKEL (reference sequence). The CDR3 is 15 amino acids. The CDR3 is CASSQEGIHTGELFF. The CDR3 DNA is TGTGCCAGCAGCCAAGAAGGGATCCATACCGGGGAGCTGTTTTTT. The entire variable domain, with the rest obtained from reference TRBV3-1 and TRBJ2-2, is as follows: DTAVSQTPKYLVTQMGNDKSIKCEQNLGHDTMYWYKQDSKKFLKIMFSYNNKELIINETVPNRFSPKSPDKAHLNLHINSLELGDSAVYFCASSQEGIHTGELFFGEGSRLTVL.

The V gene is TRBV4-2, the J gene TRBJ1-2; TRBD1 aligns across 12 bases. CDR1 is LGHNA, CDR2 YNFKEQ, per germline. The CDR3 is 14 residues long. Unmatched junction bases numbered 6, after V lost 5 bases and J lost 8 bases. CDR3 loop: CASSARDRGHGYTF. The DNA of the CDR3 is TGTGCCAGCAGCGCTCGGGACAGGGGGCACGGCTACACCTTC.

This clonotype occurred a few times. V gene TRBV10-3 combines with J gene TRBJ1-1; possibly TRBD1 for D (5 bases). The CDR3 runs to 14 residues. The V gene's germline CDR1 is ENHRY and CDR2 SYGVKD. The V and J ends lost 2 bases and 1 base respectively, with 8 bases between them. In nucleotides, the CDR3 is TGTGCCATCAGTGAGGCAGGGAAGAACACTGAAGCTTTCTTT. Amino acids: CAISEAGKNTEAFF.

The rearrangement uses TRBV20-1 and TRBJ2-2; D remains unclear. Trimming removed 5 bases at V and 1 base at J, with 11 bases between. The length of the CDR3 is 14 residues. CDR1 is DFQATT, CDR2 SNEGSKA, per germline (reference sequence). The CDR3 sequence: CSASSRRNTGELFF. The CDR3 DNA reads TGCAGTGCTTCTTCCAGGAGGAACACCGGGGAGCTGTTTTTT.

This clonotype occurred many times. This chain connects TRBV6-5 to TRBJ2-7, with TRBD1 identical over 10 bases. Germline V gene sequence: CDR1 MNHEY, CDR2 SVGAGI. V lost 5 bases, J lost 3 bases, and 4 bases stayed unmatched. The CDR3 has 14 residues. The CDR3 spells CASSSGTGVYEQYF. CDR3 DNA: TGTGCCAGCAGTAGTGGGACAGGGGTCTACGAGCAGTACTTC.

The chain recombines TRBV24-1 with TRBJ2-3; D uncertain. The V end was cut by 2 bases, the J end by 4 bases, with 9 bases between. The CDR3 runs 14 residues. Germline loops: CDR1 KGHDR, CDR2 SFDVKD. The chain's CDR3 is CATSDSRAADTQYF. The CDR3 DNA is TGTGCCACCAGTGATTCCCGGGCGGCAGATACGCAGTATTTT.

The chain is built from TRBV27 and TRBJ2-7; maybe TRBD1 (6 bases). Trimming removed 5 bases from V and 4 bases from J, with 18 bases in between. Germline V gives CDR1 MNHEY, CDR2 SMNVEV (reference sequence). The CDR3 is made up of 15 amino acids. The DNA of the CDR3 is TGTGCCAGCAGTATTTTGCAGGGGCCCCCTTACGAGCAGTACTTC. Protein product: CASSILQGPPYEQYF.

In DNA, the CDR3 is TGTGCCAGCAGTCCCGAGGAGGCAATGAACACTGAAGCTTTCTTT. Translated: CASSPEEAMNTEAFF. The rearrangement joins TRBV7-9 to TRBJ1-1, with D uncertain. Germline CDR1 is SEHNR and CDR2 is FQNEAQ (reference sequence). Between the trimmed V and J ends, which lost 6 bases and 0 bases, there was a span of 14 bases. This CDR3 spans 15 amino acids. The full variable domain, rest sourced from reference TRBV7-9 and TRBJ1-1, is DTGVSQNPRHKITKRGQNVTFRCDPISEHNRLYWYRQTLGQGPEFLTYFQNEAQLEKSRLLSDRFSAERPKGSFSTLEIQRTEQGDSAMYLCASSPEEAMNTEAFFGQGTRLTVV.

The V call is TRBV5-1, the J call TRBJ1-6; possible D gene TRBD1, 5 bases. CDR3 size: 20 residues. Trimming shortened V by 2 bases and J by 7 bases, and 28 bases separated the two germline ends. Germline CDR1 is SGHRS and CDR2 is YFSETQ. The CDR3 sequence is CASSFRVMGVSQPTNSPLHF. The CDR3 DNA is TGCGCCAGCAGCTTTCGGGTCATGGGGGTCAGCCAACCAACGAATTCACCCCTCCACTTT.

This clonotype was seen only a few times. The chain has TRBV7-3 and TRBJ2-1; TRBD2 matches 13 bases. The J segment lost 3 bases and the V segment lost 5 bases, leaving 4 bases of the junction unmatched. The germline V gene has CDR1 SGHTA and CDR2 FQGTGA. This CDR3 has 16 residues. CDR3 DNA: TGTGCCAGCAGCCCACTAGCGGGGGGGCTCTACAATGAGCAGTTCTTC. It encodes CASSPLAGGLYNEQFF.

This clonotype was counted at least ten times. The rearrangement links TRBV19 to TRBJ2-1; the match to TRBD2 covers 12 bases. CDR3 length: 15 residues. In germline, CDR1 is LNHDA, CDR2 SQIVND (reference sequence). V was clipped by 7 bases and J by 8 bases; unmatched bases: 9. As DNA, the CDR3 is TGTGCCAGTAAAATCCTAGCGGGGGGGATTGATGAGCAGTTCTTC. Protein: CASKILAGGIDEQFF.